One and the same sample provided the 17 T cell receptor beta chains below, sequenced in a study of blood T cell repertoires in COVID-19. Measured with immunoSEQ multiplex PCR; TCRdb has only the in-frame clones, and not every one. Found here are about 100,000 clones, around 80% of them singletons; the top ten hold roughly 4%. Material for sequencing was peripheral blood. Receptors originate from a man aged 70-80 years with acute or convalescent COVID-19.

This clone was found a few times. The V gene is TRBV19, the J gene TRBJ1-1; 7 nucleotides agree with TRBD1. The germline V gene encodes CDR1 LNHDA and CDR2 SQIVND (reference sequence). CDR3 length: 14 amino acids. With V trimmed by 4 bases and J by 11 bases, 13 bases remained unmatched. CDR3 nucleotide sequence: TGTGCCAGTAGTACCCCAGGGACAGTCGCTGGGGCTTTCTTT. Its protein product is CASSTPGTVAGAFF.

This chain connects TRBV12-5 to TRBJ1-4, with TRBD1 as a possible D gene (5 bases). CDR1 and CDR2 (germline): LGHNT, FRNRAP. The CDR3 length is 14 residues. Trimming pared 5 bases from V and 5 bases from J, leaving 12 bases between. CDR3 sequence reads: CASGRGEGNEKLFF. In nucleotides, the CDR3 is TGTGCTAGTGGTCGGGGGGAAGGGAATGAAAAACTGTTTTTT.

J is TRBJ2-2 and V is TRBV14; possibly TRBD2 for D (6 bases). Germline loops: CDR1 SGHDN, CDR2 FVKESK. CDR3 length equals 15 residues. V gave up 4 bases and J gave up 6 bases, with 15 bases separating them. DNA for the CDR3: TGTGCCAGCAGCCCCGGGATCAGGGAGGCCGGGGAGCTGTTTTTT. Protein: CASSPGIREAGELFF.

The CDR3 is CASSFGTGYEQYF. CDR3 sequence (DNA): TGTGCCAGCAGCTTTGGGACAGGCTACGAGCAGTACTTC. The chain couples TRBV11-3 to TRBJ2-7; TRBD1 matches 8 bases. CDR3 length: 13 amino acids. Germline V CDR1 and CDR2: SGHNT, YENEEA. Trimming at V came to 3 bases and at J to 3 bases, leaving 1 base not matched to a gene.

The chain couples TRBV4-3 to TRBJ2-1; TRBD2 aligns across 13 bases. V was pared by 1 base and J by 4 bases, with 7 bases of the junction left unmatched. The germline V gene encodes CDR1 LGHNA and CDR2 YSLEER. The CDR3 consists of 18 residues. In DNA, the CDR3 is TGCGCCAGCAGCCAAGGGACTAGCGGGGGCCAACTTTACAATGAGCAGTTCTTC. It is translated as CASSQGTSGGQLYNEQFF.

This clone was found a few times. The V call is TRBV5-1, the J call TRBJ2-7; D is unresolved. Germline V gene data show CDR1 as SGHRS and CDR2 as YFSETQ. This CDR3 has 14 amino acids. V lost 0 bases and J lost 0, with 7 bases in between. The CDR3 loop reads CASSLGGSSYEQYF. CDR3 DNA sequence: TGCGCCAGCAGCTTGGGTGGCTCCTCCTACGAGCAGTACTTC.

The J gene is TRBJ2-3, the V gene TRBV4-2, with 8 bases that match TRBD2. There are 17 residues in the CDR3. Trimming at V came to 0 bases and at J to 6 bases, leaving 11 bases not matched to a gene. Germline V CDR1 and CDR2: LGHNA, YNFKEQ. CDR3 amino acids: CASSQELAARGKDTQYF. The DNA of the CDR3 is TGTGCCAGCAGCCAAGAACTAGCGGCCCGAGGAAAGGATACGCAGTATTTT.

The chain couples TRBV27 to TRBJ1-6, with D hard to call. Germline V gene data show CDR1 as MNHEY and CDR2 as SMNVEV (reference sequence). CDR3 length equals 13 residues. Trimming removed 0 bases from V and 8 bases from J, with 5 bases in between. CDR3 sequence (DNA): TGTGCCAGCAGTTTATCGAGGGATTCACCCCTCCACTTT. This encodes CASSLSRDSPLHF.

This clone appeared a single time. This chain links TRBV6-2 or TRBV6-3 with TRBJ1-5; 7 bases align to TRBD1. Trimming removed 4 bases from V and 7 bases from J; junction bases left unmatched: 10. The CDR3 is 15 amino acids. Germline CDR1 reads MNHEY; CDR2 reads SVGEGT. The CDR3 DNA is TGTGCCAGCAGTTCGCGGGACAGCTCACACCAGCCCCAGCATTTT. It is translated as CASSSRDSSHQPQHF.

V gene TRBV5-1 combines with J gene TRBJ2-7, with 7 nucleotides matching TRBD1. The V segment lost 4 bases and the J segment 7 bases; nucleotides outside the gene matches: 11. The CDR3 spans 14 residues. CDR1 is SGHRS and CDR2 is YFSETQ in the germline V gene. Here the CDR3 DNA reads TGCGCCAGCAGCCCCCCCGAGGGGGCCGAAGAGCAGTACTTC. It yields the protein CASSPPEGAEEQYF.

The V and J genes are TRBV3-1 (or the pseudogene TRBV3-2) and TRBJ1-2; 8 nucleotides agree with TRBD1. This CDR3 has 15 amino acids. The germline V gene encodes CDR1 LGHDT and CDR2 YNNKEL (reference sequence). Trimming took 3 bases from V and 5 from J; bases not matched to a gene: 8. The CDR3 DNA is TGTGCCAGCAGCCATGGACAGGGCCGGGGGTATGGCTACACCTTC. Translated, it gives CASSHGQGRGYGYTF.

In DNA form, the CDR3 reads TGTGCCAGCAGCCTCGGGCTGATCAGGGCGCAGTACTTC. It codes for CASSLGLIRAQYF. The V gene is TRBV7-8, the J gene TRBJ2-7, with TRBD1 as a possible D gene (5 bases). This CDR3 contains 13 residues. Germline V gene sequence: CDR1 SGHVS, CDR2 FQNEAQ. V lost 5 bases, J lost 9 bases, and 17 bases lay in between.

CDR3 nucleotide sequence: TGTGCCAGCATCCGCGGCTACGAGCAGTACTTC. Its protein product is CASIRGYEQYF. This chain connects TRBV25-1 to TRBJ2-7; D unresolved. CDR1 and CDR2 from the germline V gene are MGHDK and SYGVNS. The germline V and J ends were trimmed by 7 bases and 3 bases, with 7 bases remaining between them. The CDR3 consists of 11 residues.

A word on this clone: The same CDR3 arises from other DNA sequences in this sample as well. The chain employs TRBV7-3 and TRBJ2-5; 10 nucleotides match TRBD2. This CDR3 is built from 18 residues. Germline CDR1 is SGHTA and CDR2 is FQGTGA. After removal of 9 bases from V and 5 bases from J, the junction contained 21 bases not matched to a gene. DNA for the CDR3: TGTGCCAGTAGCCTCTTACCGCGTACTAGCGGGGCAGGGGAGACCCAGTACTTC. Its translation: CASSLLPRTSGAGETQYF.

This CDR3 is CASSLEGNTEAFF. In DNA, the CDR3 is TGTGCCAGCAGTTTAGAGGGGAACACTGAAGCTTTCTTT. The chain couples TRBV27 to TRBJ1-1; D is ambiguous. Trimming removed 2 bases at V and 1 base at J, with 5 bases between. This CDR3 is built from 13 residues. Per the germline V gene, CDR1 is MNHEY and CDR2 is SMNVEV (reference sequence).

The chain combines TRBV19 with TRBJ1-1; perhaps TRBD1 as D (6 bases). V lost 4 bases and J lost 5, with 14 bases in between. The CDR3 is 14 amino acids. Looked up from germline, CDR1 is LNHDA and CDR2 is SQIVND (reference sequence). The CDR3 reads CASSTIKTGTEAFF. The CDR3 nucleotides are TGTGCCAGTAGTACCATCAAAACAGGGACTGAAGCTTTCTTT.

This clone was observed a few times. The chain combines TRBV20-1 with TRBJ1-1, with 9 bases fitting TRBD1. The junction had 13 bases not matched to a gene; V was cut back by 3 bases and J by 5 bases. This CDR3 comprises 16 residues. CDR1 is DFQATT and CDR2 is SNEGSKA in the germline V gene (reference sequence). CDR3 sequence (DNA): TGCAGTGCTAGTCGCGAGGGACAGGGAAGACGTACTGAAGCTTTCTTT. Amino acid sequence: CSASREGQGRRTEAFF.